The 14 T cell receptor beta chains listed next were all sequenced from one sample in a study of technical replicates of blood from a few donors. Data came from immunoSEQ multiplex PCR; TCRdb stores just in-frame clones and leaves some out. The table shows around 70,000 clones, with around 95% occurring only once. Sequencing was done on a sample of T cells isolated from PBMCs. The receptors derive from a human donor in good health.

The chain has TRBV28 and TRBJ2-7; possible D gene TRBD2, 5 bases. V lost 6 bases and J lost 5, with 23 bases in between. CDR3 length: 16 residues. Germline V gene data show CDR1 as MDHEN and CDR2 as SYDVKM. The chain's CDR3 is CASSRRGWLGFDEQYF. The CDR3 coding sequence is TGTGCCAGCAGCCGCCGGGGATGGTTGGGGTTTGACGAGCAGTACTTC.

This chain uses TRBV6-5 with TRBJ2-4, with unresolved D. There are 14 residues in the CDR3. The V end was cut by 0 bases, the J end by 1 base, with 4 bases between. Germline CDR1 is MNHEY and CDR2 is SVGAGI. The DNA for the CDR3 is TGTGCCAGCAGTTACTCATATGCCAAAAACATTCAGTACTTC. It yields the protein CASSYSYAKNIQYF.

The chain combines TRBV7-2 with TRBJ2-2, with 10 nucleotides matching TRBD2. In germline, CDR1 is SGHTA, CDR2 FQGNSA. The CDR3 has 16 residues. V was pared by 4 bases and J by 6 bases, with 8 bases of the junction left unmatched. In nucleotides, the CDR3 is TGTGCCAGCAGCTGGATAACTAGCGGGGACCCCGGGGAGCTGTTTTTT. Its protein product is CASSWITSGDPGELFF.

CDR3: CASRTGGGQPQHF. In DNA, the CDR3 is TGTGCCAGCAGGACAGGGGGAGGTCAGCCCCAGCATTTT. The gene calls are TRBV6-1 and TRBJ1-5, with 9 bases that match TRBD1. The CDR3 is 13 amino acids. The germline gives CDR1 MNHNS, CDR2 SASEGT. Unmatched junction bases numbered 3, after V lost 6 bases and J lost 6 bases.

This clone was observed once. The V call is TRBV13, the J call TRBJ1-4; TRBD1 agrees at 9 bases. Trimming cost V 2 bases and J 7 bases; bases outside gene matches: 5. The CDR3 length is 15 residues. Germline CDR1 and CDR2: PRHDT and FYEKMQ (reference sequence). The CDR3 sequence: CASSLSTGGSEKLFF. In nucleotides, the CDR3 is TGTGCCAGCAGCTTATCGACAGGGGGATCTGAAAAACTGTTTTTT.

A few counts support this clone. The rearrangement links TRBV19 to TRBJ2-3; 9 positions agree with TRBD2. Per the germline V gene, CDR1 is LNHDA and CDR2 is SQIVND (reference sequence). The CDR3 loop spans 17 amino acids. V dropped 6 bases and J dropped 0; count of bases not matched to a gene: 10. CDR3 region: CASSLAGWASSTDTQYF. The CDR3 region has the DNA TGTGCCAGTAGCCTAGCGGGATGGGCGAGTAGCACAGATACGCAGTATTTT.

CDR3 nucleotide sequence: TGCGCCAGCAGCCAGGGTCAGGGGGGCACTGAAGCTTTCTTT. Residues: CASSQGQGGTEAFF. The V and J genes are TRBV4-1 and TRBJ1-1, with 7 bases aligning to TRBD1. Germline V gene sequence: CDR1 MGHRA, CDR2 YSYEKL. This CDR3 is built from 14 residues. Losses at the gene ends were 3 bases for V and 4 bases for J; bases not matched to a gene: 5.

This chain joins TRBV7-9 and TRBJ1-2; 7 bases are shared with TRBD1. Trimming cost V 1 base and J 8 bases; bases outside gene matches: 4. Germline loops: CDR1 SEHNR, CDR2 FQNEAQ (reference sequence). This CDR3 is 13 amino acids long. CDR3 amino acids: CASSLGRQGGYTF. CDR3 sequence (DNA): TGTGCCAGCAGCTTAGGCCGACAGGGAGGCTACACCTTC.

This chain connects TRBV2 to TRBJ1-4; 10 nucleotides agree with TRBD1. Trimming at V came to 5 bases and at J to 0 bases, leaving 6 bases not matched to a gene. The CDR3 contains 17 residues. The germline V gene encodes CDR1 SNHLY and CDR2 FYNNEI. CDR3 sequence reads: CASSWDRGDATNEKLFF. CDR3 nucleotides: TGTGCCAGCAGTTGGGACAGGGGAGATGCAACTAATGAAAAACTGTTTTTT.

The rearrangement joins TRBV7-9 to TRBJ1-3; D gene uncertain. V lost 2 bases and J 7 bases, leaving 6 bases between the germline ends. The germline V gene encodes CDR1 SEHNR and CDR2 FQNEAQ (reference sequence). CDR3 length equals 12 residues. The CDR3 coding sequence is TGTGCCAGCAGCTTACGCGGGAACACCATATATTTT. The encoded protein is CASSLRGNTIYF. Full variable domain (remainder filled in from reference TRBV7-9 and TRBJ1-3): DTGVSQNPRHKITKRGQNVTFRCDPISEHNRLYWYRQTLGQGPEFLTYFQNEAQLEKSRLLSDRFSAERPKGSFSTLEIQRTEQGDSAMYLCASSLRGNTIYFGEGSWLTVV.

The chain uses TRBV7-9 and TRBJ2-7; 10 positions match TRBD1. This CDR3 comprises 15 residues. V lost 5 bases to trimming and J lost 4 bases; unmatched junction nucleotides: 8. Germline values: CDR1 SEHNR, CDR2 FQNEAQ (reference sequence). CDR3 in amino acids: CASSAGTGVRYEQYF. The DNA for the CDR3 is TGTGCCAGCAGCGCCGGGACAGGGGTCCGTTACGAGCAGTACTTC.

The V call is TRBV6-6, the J call TRBJ1-1; the match to TRBD1 covers 7 bases. This CDR3 spans 16 amino acids. CDR1 and CDR2 (germline): MNHNY, SVGAGI (reference sequence). V was clipped by 4 bases and J by 1 base; unmatched bases: 9. In DNA, the CDR3 is TGTGCCAGCAGTTCTACTTTACAGGGGACGAACACTGAAGCTTTCTTT. Translated: CASSSTLQGTNTEAFF.

This sequence joins TRBV5-1 and TRBJ1-5, with D unresolved. CDR1 and CDR2 from the germline V gene are SGHRS and YFSETQ. The CDR3 covers 13 residues. V lost 1 base to trimming and J lost 2 bases, with 4 bases between them. The CDR3 nucleotides read TGCGCCAGCAGCTTGTCTGGCAATCAGCCCCAGCATTTT. It encodes CASSLSGNQPQHF. Using reference TRBV5-1 and TRBJ1-5 for the parts outside the CDR3, the full variable domain is KAGVTQTPRYLIKTRGQQVTLSCSPISGHRSVSWYQQTPGQGLQFLFEYFSETQRNKGNFPGRFSGRQFSNSRSEMNVSTLELGDSALYLCASSLSGNQPQHFGDGTRLSIL.

The CDR3 nucleotides are TGTGCCAGTAGGAGGGGACAGGGGGCGGTACCTTACAATGAGCAGTTCTTC. Its protein product is CASRRGQGAVPYNEQFF. This chain uses TRBV19 with TRBJ2-1; 12 positions match TRBD1. Germline V gene sequence: CDR1 LNHDA, CDR2 SQIVND (reference sequence). This CDR3 spans 17 amino acids. V was clipped by 6 bases and J by 4 bases; unmatched bases: 10.